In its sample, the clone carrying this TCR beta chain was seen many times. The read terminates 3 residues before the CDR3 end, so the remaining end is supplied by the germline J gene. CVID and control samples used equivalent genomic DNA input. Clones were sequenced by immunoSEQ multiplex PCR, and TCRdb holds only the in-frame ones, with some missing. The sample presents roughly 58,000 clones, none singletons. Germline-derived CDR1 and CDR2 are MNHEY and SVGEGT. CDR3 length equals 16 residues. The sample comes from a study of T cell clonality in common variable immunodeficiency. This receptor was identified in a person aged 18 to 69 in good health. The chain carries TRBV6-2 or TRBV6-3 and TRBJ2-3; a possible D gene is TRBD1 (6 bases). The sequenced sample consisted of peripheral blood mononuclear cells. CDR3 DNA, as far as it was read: TGTGCCAGCACCCCCTCCGCCGGGACACTGGAAGAGACG. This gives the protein CASTPSAGTLEET. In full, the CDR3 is CASTPSAGTLEETQYF.